This is a list of T cell receptor beta chains from one sample in a study of patients and donors after allogeneic stem cell transplantation. TCRdb recomputed calls from the RT-PCR reads with MiXCR, one row per CDR3 protein. Of roughly 10,000 distinct CDR3 sequences in the sample, roughly 5.8% were seen once. Material: blood, either unsorted or a sorted T cell fraction (not recorded which). The receptors stem from a human donor who was either an allogeneic HSCT recipient or a stem cell or donor lymphocyte infusion donor (not recorded which). It is not recorded whose cells these are; they may come from a transplant donor. Both conserved end residues are part of each CDR3. A D gene is named only where the DNA matches it firmly. Size is omitted from some rows. Given values are once, few, many or a class for expanded clones.

>TRBV18|many|14|TRBJ1-2|.
TGTGCCAGCTCACCATCCGGGCGTCACGGTGGCTACACCTTC
CASSPSGRHGGYTF
>TRBV20-1|.|16|TRBJ2-1|TRBD2
TGCAGTGCTAGGAGGCTAGCGGGAGGTTTTTACAATGAGCAGTTCTTC
CSARRLAGGFYNEQFF
>TRBV21-1|.|20|TRBJ2-7|.
TGTGCCAGCAGCAAGCCCGTTCCGATTAACACAGGGATGGTCCCCAACGAGCAGTACTTC
CASSKPVPINTGMVPNEQYF
>TRBV24-1|few|17|TRBJ2-3|.
TGTGCCACCAGTGATGTAAAGCGGGCAGACCCTATAAATACGCAGTATTTT
CATSDVKRADPINTQYF
>TRBV20-1|many|14|TRBJ1-5|TRBD1
TGCAGTGCTCCCGGGACAGGGGGACCACAGCCCCAGCATTTT
CSAPGTGGPQPQHF
>TRBV6-4|many|13|TRBJ2-1|.
TGTGCCAGCAGTGTTAGCGGCTACAATGAGCAGTTCTTC
CASSVSGYNEQFF
>TRBV5-4|many|16|TRBJ2-4|TRBD1
TGTGCCAGCAGCTTGGCGACAGGGCTATCCAAAAACATTCAGTACTTC
CASSLATGLSKNIQYF
>TRBV20-1|.|15|TRBJ2-5|TRBD2
TGCAGTGCTAGTGCTAGCGGAGGGCGAGGGGAGACCCAGTACTTC
CSASASGGRGETQYF
>TRBV6-5|many|13|TRBJ1-5|.
TGTGCCAGCAGTCCAAGGGGCAATCAGCCCCAGCATTTT
CASSPRGNQPQHF
>TRBV20-1|few|14|TRBJ2-2|TRBD2
TGCAGTGGTAGGACTAGCGGGAGCACCGGGGAGCTGTTTTTT
CSGRTSGSTGELFF
>TRBV6-5|many|17|TRBJ2-5|TRBD2
TGTGCCAGCAGTTACTCAGGGCTAGCGGGTGGAGGAGAGACCCAGTACTTC
CASSYSGLAGGGETQYF